This T cell receptor beta chain was identified during a study of beta chain features in type 1 diabetes. Note on this clone: The antigen remains unidentified.

The authors reverse transcribed all of the isolated RNA, so sequencing captured expressed TCRB transcripts. The method was immunoSEQ multiplex PCR; TCRdb's version includes in-frame clones alone and lacks a portion of them. Of about 620,000 clones detected, roughly a sixth appear once; the ten largest clones hold around 0.095%. Study findings and constraints: Fewer junction insertions and more nucleotide deletions appeared in type 1 diabetes patients. Cells that show high TCR expression could be over-represented by cDNA sequencing.

CD45RO/CCR7/CD25/CD127/CD95/CD27 separated CD4+ naive, central memory, regulatory and stem cell-like memory cells by sorting. This TCR came from a man in his late teens or twenties in good health. Source material: naive CD4+ T cells from blood.

The CDR3 DNA follows: TGTGCCAGCAGCTTAGTCAGGGGAGCAGAGACTGAAGCTTTCTTT. Translation: CASSLVRGAETEAFF. The V call is TRBV7-9, the J call TRBJ1-1; D possibly corresponds to TRBD1 (6 bases). Trimming took 1 base from V and 5 from J, leaving 14 bases between them. The CDR3 sequence is 15 residues long. Germline CDR1 SEHNR, CDR2 FQNEAQ (reference sequence).